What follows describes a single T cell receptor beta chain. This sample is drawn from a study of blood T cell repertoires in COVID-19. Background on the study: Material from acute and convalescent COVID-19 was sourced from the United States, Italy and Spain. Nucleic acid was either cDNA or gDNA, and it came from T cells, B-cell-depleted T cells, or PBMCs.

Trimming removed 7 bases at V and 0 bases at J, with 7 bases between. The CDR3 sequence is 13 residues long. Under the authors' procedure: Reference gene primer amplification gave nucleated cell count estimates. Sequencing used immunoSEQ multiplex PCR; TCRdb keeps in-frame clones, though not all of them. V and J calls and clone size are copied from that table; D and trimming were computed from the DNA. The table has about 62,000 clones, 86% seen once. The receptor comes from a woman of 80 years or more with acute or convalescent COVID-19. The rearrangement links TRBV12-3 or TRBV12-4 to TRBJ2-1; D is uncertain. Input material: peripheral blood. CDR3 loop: CASTTSSYNEQFF. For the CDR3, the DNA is TGTGCCAGCACCACGAGCTCCTACAATGAGCAGTTCTTC.